The 22 T cell receptor beta chains reported below all come from one sample, sequenced in a study of Tregs in tolerant kidney transplant recipients. The assay was immunoSEQ multiplex PCR, and TCRdb's table has in-frame clones only and misses some. The sample includes about 240,000 clones, roughly 84% seen only once; the top ten take about 0.68%. The sequencing sample was made of CD4+ T cells from blood. The receptor set was obtained from a human donor in good health.

This clone showed up just once. This chain uses TRBV15 with TRBJ2-5; D might be TRBD2 (6 bases). CDR1 LNHNV and CDR2 YYDKDF come from the germline V gene (reference sequence). V lost 4 bases and J 4 bases, leaving 16 bases between the germline ends. The CDR3 spans 15 residues. CDR3 amino acids: CATSKRTVGGETQYF. CDR3 bases: TGTGCCACCAGCAAGAGGACGGTCGGGGGAGAGACCCAGTACTTC.

The rearrangement links TRBV2 to TRBJ1-2, with 7 bases identical to TRBD1. The CDR3 contains 13 residues. Germline lookup yields CDR1 SNHLY and CDR2 FYNNEI. With 6 bases clipped from V and 8 bases from J, the junction kept 9 bases outside the gene matches. The chain's CDR3 is CASRTGAARGYTF. CDR3 nucleotides: TGTGCCAGCAGAACAGGGGCGGCGAGGGGCTACACCTTC. Together with reference TRBV2 and TRBJ1-2, the CDR3 gives the full variable domain: EPEVTQTPSHQVTQMGQEVILRCVPISNHLYFYWYRQILGQKVEFLVSFYNNEISEKSEIFDDQFSVERPDGSNFTLKIRSTKLEDSAMYFCASRTGAARGYTFGSGTRLTVV.

The gene calls are TRBV6-5 and TRBJ1-2; D is ambiguous. V was shortened by 7 bases and J by 5 bases, with 17 bases between the two germline ends. The length of the CDR3 is 14 residues. CDR1 and CDR2 (germline): MNHEY, SVGAGI. CDR3 protein: CASIQARAPYGYTF. Here the CDR3 DNA reads TGTGCCAGCATTCAAGCCCGGGCCCCATATGGCTACACCTTC.

The chain recombines TRBV6-6 with TRBJ2-7, with 10 bases identical to TRBD2. The CDR3 extends over 15 amino acids. The V and J ends lost 6 bases and 2 bases, in that order; junction bases with no gene match: 7. Germline values: CDR1 MNHNY, CDR2 SVGAGI (reference sequence). CDR3 DNA: TGTGCCAGCAGCCGGATAGCGGGAGGCACCTACGAGCAGTACTTC. Translation: CASSRIAGGTYEQYF.

The genes are TRBV6-4 and TRBJ2-1, with no clear D. CDR1 and CDR2 (germline): MRHNA, SNTAGT. The CDR3 consists of 14 residues. V was trimmed by 7 bases and J by 0 bases, leaving 10 bases between them. The CDR3 is CASKAQSSYNEQFF. The CDR3 DNA is TGTGCCAGCAAAGCCCAGAGCTCCTACAATGAGCAGTTCTTC.

This chain uses TRBV5-1 with TRBJ2-3, with D perhaps matching TRBD2 (5 bases). The CDR3 extends over 13 amino acids. Germline V gene data show CDR1 as SGHRS and CDR2 as YFSETQ. The ends were cut back, 5 bases at V and 0 bases at J, with 7 bases in the middle. The CDR3 DNA follows: TGCGCCAGCAGAGGCGGGAGCACAGATACGCAGTATTTT. Amino acids: CASRGGSTDTQYF.

This clone was counted a single time. The chain carries TRBV6-5 and TRBJ2-1, with D perhaps TRBD1 (5 bases). Germline V lookup: CDR1 MNHEY, CDR2 SVGAGI. The CDR3 totals 11 residues. Trimming took off 7 bases at V and 6 bases at J, with 7 bases between the two ends. CDR3 in amino acids: CASTRVNEQFF. The DNA for the CDR3 is TGTGCCAGCACCAGGGTCAATGAGCAGTTCTTC.

This clone was seen only once. The chain is built from TRBV29-1 and TRBJ1-1; no definite D call. The CDR3 length is 12 residues. Germline CDR1 SQVTM, CDR2 ANQGSEA. Trimming shortened V by 7 bases and J by 0 bases, and 9 bases separated the two germline ends. The CDR3 is CSARGMNTEAFF. DNA for the CDR3: TGCAGCGCCCGCGGGATGAACACTGAAGCTTTCTTT.

The rearrangement uses TRBV5-1 and TRBJ2-3; the match to TRBD2 covers 10 bases. With 2 bases clipped from V and 2 bases from J, the junction kept 11 bases outside the gene matches. The CDR3 loop spans 18 amino acids. From germline, CDR1 is SGHRS and CDR2 YFSETQ. DNA of the CDR3: TGCGCCAGCAGCTTAATTAGGAATAGCGGGGGGATCACAGATACGCAGTATTTT. Its translation: CASSLIRNSGGITDTQYF.

This clone was seen just once. This CDR3 is CASSRARPAGELFF. In DNA form, the CDR3 reads TGTGCCAGCAGCCGCGCAAGGCCGGCCGGGGAGCTGTTTTTT. V and J are TRBV6-5 and TRBJ2-2; D unresolved. The V end lost 6 bases, the J end lost 6 bases, and 14 bases lay between the germline ends. CDR1 is MNHEY, CDR2 SVGAGI, per germline. The CDR3 spans 14 residues.

This clone was detected only once. The chain carries TRBV6-1 and TRBJ2-1; a possible D gene is TRBD2 (5 bases). The CDR3 is made up of 16 amino acids. Trimming removed 0 bases at V and 0 bases at J, with 9 bases between. Germline lookup yields CDR1 MNHNS and CDR2 SASEGT. As DNA, the CDR3 is TGTGCCAGCAGTGAAGCGCGGGTTCGCTCCTACAATGAGCAGTTCTTC. It is translated as CASSEARVRSYNEQFF.

The CDR3 DNA is TGTGCCAGCAGCCAGGGACAGCGAATGAACACTGAAGCTTTCTTT. It specifies CASSQGQRMNTEAFF. The chain couples TRBV5-8 to TRBJ1-1; 7 nucleotides match TRBD1. CDR1 is SGHTS and CDR2 is YDEGEE in the germline V gene. This CDR3 comprises 15 residues. The V and J ends lost 4 bases and 0 bases, in that order; junction bases with no gene match: 6.

This clone occurred a few times. The genes are TRBV10-1 and TRBJ2-7, with a possible D match to TRBD2 (5 bases). The CDR3 spans 15 residues. The ends were cut back, 3 bases at V and 0 bases at J, with 12 bases in the middle. The V gene's germline CDR1 is WNHNN and CDR2 SYGVQD (reference sequence). CDR3 DNA sequence: TGCGCCAGCAGTGACCGCCCGGGATACTCCTACGAGCAGTACTTC. The encoded protein is CASSDRPGYSYEQYF.

This clone was observed once. The chain uses TRBV25-1 and TRBJ2-5; 8 bases agree with TRBD2. The V gene end was trimmed by 3 bases and the J gene end by 6 bases; junction bases not matched to a gene: 12. Germline loops: CDR1 MGHDK, CDR2 SYGVNS. This CDR3 spans 16 amino acids. CDR3 DNA: TGTGCCAGCAGTGACCCCCCGGGCGGGGGGCGGAAGACCCAGTACTTC. Protein product: CASSDPPGGGRKTQYF. Combining the CDR3 with reference TRBV25-1 and TRBJ2-5 gives the whole variable domain EADIYQTPRYLVIGTGKKITLECSQTMGHDKMYWYQQDPGMELHLIHYSYGVNSTEKGDLSSESTVSRIRTEHFPLTLESARPSHTSQYLCASSDPPGGGRKTQYFGPGTRLLVL.

The V gene is TRBV4-1, the J gene TRBJ1-6; D might be TRBD1 (6 bases). The CDR3 is 17 amino acids. The V end was cut by 0 bases, the J end by 4 bases, with 13 bases between. Germline V gene lookup returns CDR1 MGHRA and CDR2 YSYEKL. The CDR3 coding sequence is TGCGCCAGCAGCCAAGATTACAGGGAAGGGTATAATTCACCCCTCCACTTT. Its translation: CASSQDYREGYNSPLHF.

The chain combines TRBV10-1 with TRBJ2-2, with 7 bases aligning to TRBD1. Germline V gene data show CDR1 as WNHNN and CDR2 as SYGVQD (reference sequence). This CDR3 is built from 13 residues. V shed 8 bases, J shed 1 base, and the junction held 1 base outside the gene matches. Here the CDR3 reads CASRTGNTGELFF. The CDR3 bases are TGCGCCAGCCGGACAGGGAACACCGGGGAGCTGTTTTTT.

V gene TRBV7-9 combines with J gene TRBJ2-5, with D perhaps TRBD1 or TRBD2 (5 bases each). Germline loops: CDR1 SEHNR, CDR2 FQNEAQ (reference sequence). The CDR3 is made up of 13 amino acids. V lost 4 bases, J lost 5 bases, and 11 bases lay in between. This chain's CDR3 is CASSSWDVETQYF. DNA for the CDR3: TGTGCCAGCAGCTCGTGGGACGTGGAGACCCAGTACTTC. Full variable domain (missing parts from reference TRBV7-9 and TRBJ2-5): DTGVSQNPRHKITKRGQNVTFRCDPISEHNRLYWYRQTLGQGPEFLTYFQNEAQLEKSRLLSDRFSAERPKGSFSTLEIQRTEQGDSAMYLCASSSWDVETQYFGPGTRLLVL.

The chain combines TRBV14 with TRBJ2-2; 11 bases match TRBD2. The CDR3 has 17 residues. Trimming cost V 1 base and J 8 bases; bases outside gene matches: 9. CDR1 and CDR2 (germline): SGHDN, FVKESK. CDR3 coding DNA: TGTGCCAGCAGCCAAGCCCAACTAGCGGGAGTAGCGGGGGAGCTGTTTTTT. Protein product: CASSQAQLAGVAGELFF.

This clone has only a few counts. The V gene is TRBV4-1, the J gene TRBJ2-3, with D maybe TRBD2 (5 bases). Trimming took 4 bases from V and 6 from J, leaving 20 bases between them. The CDR3 totals 16 residues. Germline V gene data show CDR1 as MGHRA and CDR2 as YSYEKL. For the CDR3, the DNA is TGCGCCAGCAGCCCCTATCGTGGGGTTGGGGAGGATACGCAGTATTTT. This codes for CASSPYRGVGEDTQYF.

This rearrangement joins TRBV6-5 to TRBJ1-3, with D hard to call. Germline V gives CDR1 MNHEY, CDR2 SVGAGI. Trimming took 0 bases from V and 4 from J, leaving 7 bases between them. The CDR3 sequence is 14 residues long. In DNA, the CDR3 is TGTGCCAGCAGTTACTCCCCGGACGGAAACACCATATATTTT. Encoded protein: CASSYSPDGNTIYF.

The V gene is TRBV6-5, the J gene TRBJ1-2; D ambiguous. CDR3 length: 15 residues. The germline V and J ends were trimmed by 4 bases and 4 bases, with 16 bases remaining between them. Germline-derived CDR1 and CDR2 are MNHEY and SVGAGI. This CDR3 is CASSFVQAGSYGYTF. The CDR3 region has the DNA TGTGCCAGCAGTTTTGTTCAGGCGGGGAGCTATGGCTACACCTTC.

The chain recombines TRBV7-2 with TRBJ2-5; the match to TRBD2 covers 15 bases. CDR3 size: 18 residues. V gave up 1 base and J gave up 4 bases; unmatched junction bases: 7. In germline, CDR1 is SGHTA, CDR2 FQGNSA. The DNA for the CDR3 is TGTGCCAGCAGCTTAGGGGGACTAGCGGGAGGTAAAGGAGAGACCCAGTACTTC. It yields the protein CASSLGGLAGGKGETQYF.